This T cell receptor (beta chain) was sequenced for a study of cytomegalovirus exposure and HLA in healthy donors. The primer mix had 60 Vbeta and 13 Jbeta primers. Sequenced by immunoSEQ multiplex PCR; TCRdb stores in-frame clones only, minus some. Of some 150,000 clones listed, 83% are singletons. The sequence came from a man in his forties in good health and CMV-seronegative. Sequencing was carried out using PBMCs.

CDR3 sequence: CASSQGVGNTIYF. CDR3 nucleotide sequence: TGCGCCAGCAGCCAAGGAGTTGGAAACACCATATATTTT. The J gene is TRBJ1-3, the V gene TRBV4-3; no clear D gene. The germline gives CDR1 LGHNA, CDR2 YSLEER. The V end was cut by 1 base, the J end by 3 bases, with 4 bases between. The CDR3 consists of 13 residues.